This T cell receptor beta chain came from a study of Tregs in tolerant kidney transplant recipients. After removal of 1 base from V and 7 bases from J, the junction contained 4 bases not matched to a gene. CDR1 and CDR2 from the germline V gene are MDHEN and SYDVKM. This CDR3 is built from 15 residues. Study-wide results and caveats: Activated donor B cell expansion appeared to reveal the most relevant donor-specific TCRbeta repertoire.

CD4+CD25+CD127- Tregs, CD4+CD25- non-Tregs, CD4 and CD8 cells were sorted. An overnight rest at 37°C with about 220 IU/ml IL-2 preceded regulatory T cell sorting from thawed PBMCs. With respect to this clone: Antigen specificity is unknown.

TCRdb's copy holds only in-frame clones and misses some; the assay was immunoSEQ multiplex PCR. Of 50,000 to 75,000 clones listed, 98% were seen once; the top ten hold around 0.34%. The input for sequencing was Tregs from blood, taken before the transplant. The clonotype comes from a human donor who received a combined kidney and bone marrow transplant. The chain recombines TRBV28 with TRBJ1-6; 7 positions match TRBD1. This CDR3 is CASSLLGTVNSPLHF. Written as DNA, the CDR3 is TGTGCCAGCAGTTTATTGGGGACAGTCAATTCACCCCTCCACTTT.